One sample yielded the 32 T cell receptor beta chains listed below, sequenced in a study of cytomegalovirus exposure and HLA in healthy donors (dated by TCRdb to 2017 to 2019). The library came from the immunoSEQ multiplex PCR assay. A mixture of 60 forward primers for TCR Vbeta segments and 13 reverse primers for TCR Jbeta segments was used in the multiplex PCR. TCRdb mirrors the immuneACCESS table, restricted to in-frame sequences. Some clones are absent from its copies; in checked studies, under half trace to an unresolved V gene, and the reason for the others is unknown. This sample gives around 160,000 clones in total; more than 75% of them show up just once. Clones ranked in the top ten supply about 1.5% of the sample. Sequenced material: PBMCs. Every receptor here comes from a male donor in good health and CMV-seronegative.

The CDR3 is CASSLFTTGDSPLHF. The CDR3 DNA sequence: TGTGCCAGCAGTTTATTTACGACGGGGGATTCACCCCTCCACTTT. This chain uses TRBV6-6 with TRBJ1-6; D perhaps matches TRBD1 (5 bases). Germline V gene sequence: CDR1 MNHNY, CDR2 SVGAGI (reference sequence). V was cut by 4 bases and J by 8 bases, with 15 bases left in between. This CDR3 has 15 residues.

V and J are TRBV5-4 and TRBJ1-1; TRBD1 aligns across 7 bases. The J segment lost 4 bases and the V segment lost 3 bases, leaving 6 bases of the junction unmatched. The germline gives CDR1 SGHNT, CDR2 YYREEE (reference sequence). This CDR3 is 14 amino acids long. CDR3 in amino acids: CASSSPGGFTEAFF. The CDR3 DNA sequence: TGTGCCAGCAGCTCCCCAGGGGGTTTCACTGAAGCTTTCTTT.

For the CDR3, the DNA is TGTGCCAGCAGCTTACTGCGTTCTAGCACAGATACGCAGTATTTT. This sequence encodes CASSLLRSSTDTQYF. V and J are TRBV7-6 and TRBJ2-3; D is undetermined. Trimming cost V 2 bases and J 0 bases, with 9 bases left between them. The CDR3 contains 15 residues. Germline CDR1 and CDR2: SGHVS and FNYEAQ.

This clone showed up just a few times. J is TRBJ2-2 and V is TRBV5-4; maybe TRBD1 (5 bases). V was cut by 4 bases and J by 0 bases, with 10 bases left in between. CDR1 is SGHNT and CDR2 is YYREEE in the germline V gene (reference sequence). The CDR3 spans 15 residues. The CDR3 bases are TGTGCCAGCAGCCAAATGACAGCGAACACCGGGGAGCTGTTTTTT. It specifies CASSQMTANTGELFF.

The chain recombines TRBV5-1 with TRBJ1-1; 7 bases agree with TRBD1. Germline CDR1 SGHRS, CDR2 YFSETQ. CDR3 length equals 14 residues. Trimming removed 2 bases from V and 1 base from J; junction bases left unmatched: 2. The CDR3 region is CASSFQGENTEAFF. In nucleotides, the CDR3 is TGCGCCAGCAGCTTCCAGGGGGAGAACACTGAAGCTTTCTTT.

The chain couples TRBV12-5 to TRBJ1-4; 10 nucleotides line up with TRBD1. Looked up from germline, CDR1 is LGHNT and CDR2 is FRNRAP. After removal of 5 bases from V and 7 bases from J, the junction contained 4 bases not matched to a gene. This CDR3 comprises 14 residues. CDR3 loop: CASGPGQGSEKLFF. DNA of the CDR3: TGTGCTAGTGGTCCGGGACAGGGGAGTGAAAAACTGTTTTTT. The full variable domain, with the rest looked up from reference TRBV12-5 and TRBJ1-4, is DARVTQTPRHKVTEMGQEVTMRCQPILGHNTVFWYRQTMMQGLELLAYFRNRAPLDDSGMPKDRFSAEMPDATLATLKIQPSEPRDSAVYFCASGPGQGSEKLFFGSGTQLSVL.

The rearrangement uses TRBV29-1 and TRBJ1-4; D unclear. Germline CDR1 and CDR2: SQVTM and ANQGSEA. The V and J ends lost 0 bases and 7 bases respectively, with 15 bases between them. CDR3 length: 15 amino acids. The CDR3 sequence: CSVEDREGVGEKLFF. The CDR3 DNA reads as TGCAGCGTTGAAGATCGGGAAGGAGTGGGTGAAAAACTGTTTTTT.

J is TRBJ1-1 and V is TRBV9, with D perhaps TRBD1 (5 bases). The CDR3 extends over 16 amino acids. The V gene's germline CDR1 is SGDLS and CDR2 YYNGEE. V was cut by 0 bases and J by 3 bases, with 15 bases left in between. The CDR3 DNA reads TGTGCCAGCAGCGTAGGGACAACTACAGTCGACACTGAAGCTTTCTTT. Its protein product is CASSVGTTTVDTEAFF.

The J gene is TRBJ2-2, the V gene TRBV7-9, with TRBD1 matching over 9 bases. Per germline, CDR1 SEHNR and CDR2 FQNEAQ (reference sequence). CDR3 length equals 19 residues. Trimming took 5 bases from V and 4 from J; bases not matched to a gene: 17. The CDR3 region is CASSRIKRPRQGVTGELFF. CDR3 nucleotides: TGTGCCAGCAGCCGAATCAAAAGACCGCGACAGGGGGTCACCGGGGAGCTGTTTTTT.

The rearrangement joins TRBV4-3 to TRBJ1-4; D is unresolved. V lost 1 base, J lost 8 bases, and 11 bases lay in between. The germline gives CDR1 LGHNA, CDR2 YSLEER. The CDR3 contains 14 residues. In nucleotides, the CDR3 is TGCGCCAGCAGCCAAGGCGCCGCCTCGGAAAAACTGTTTTTT. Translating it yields CASSQGAASEKLFF.

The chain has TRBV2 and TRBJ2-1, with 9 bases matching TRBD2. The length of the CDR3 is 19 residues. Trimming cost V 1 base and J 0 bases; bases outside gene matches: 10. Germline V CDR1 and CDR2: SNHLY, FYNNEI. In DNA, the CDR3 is TGTGCCAGCAGTGAAGTGTCGGGCCAGACTAGCGGCTCCTACAATGAGCAGTTCTTC. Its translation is CASSEVSGQTSGSYNEQFF.

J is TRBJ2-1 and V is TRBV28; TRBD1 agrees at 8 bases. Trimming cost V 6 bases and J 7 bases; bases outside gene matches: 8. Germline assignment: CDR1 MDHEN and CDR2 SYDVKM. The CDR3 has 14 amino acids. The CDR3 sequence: CASRPGQAGNEQFF. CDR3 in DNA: TGTGCCAGCAGACCGGGACAGGCCGGGAATGAGCAGTTCTTC. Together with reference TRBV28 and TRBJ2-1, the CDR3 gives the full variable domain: DVKVTQSSRYLVKRTGEKVFLECVQDMDHENMFWYRQDPGLGLRLIYFSYDVKMKEKGDIPEGYSVSREKKERFSLILESASTNQTSMYLCASRPGQAGNEQFFGPGTRLTVL.

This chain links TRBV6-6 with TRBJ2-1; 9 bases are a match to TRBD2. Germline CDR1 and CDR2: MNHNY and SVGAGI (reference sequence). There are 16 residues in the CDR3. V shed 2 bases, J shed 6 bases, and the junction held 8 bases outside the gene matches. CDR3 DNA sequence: TGTGCCAGCAGTTACGGGGCGGGAGGGAGTAGCAATGAGCAGTTCTTC. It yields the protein CASSYGAGGSSNEQFF.

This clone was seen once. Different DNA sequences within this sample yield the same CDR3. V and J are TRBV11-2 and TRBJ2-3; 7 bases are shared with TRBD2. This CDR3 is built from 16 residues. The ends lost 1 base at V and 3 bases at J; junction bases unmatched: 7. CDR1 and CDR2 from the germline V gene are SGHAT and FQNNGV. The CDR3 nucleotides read TGTGCCAGCAGCTTAGGGGCGGGAGCGAGGACAGATACGCAGTATTTT. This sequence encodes CASSLGAGARTDTQYF.

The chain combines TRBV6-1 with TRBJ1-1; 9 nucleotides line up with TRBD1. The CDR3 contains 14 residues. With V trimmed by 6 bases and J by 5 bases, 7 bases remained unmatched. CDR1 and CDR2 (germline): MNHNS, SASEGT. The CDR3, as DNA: TGTGCCAGCAGAGCACAGGGGGCTCATACTGAAGCTTTCTTT. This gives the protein CASRAQGAHTEAFF.

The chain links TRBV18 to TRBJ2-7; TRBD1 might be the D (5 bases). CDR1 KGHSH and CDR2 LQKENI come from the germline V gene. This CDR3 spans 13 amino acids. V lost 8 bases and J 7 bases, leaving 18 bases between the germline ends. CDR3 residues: CASLVGRVGEQYF. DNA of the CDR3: TGTGCCAGCCTGGTTGGCAGGGTGGGAGAGCAGTACTTC.

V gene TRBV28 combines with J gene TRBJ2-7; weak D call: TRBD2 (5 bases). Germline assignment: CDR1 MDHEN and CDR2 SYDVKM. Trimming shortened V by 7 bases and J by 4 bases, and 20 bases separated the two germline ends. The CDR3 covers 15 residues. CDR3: CASIPGDLAFYEQYF. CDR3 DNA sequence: TGTGCCAGCATCCCGGGTGACTTAGCGTTTTACGAGCAGTACTTC.

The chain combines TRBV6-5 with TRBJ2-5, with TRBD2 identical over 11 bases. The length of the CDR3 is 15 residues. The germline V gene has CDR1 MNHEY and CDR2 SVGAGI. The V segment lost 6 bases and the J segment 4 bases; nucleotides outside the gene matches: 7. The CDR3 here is CASSVAGGQGETQYF. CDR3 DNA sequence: TGTGCCAGCAGCGTAGCGGGGGGGCAGGGAGAGACCCAGTACTTC.

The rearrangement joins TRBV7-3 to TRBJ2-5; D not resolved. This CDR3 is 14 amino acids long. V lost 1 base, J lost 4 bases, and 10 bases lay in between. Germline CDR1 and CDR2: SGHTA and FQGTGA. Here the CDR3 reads CASSLNSGGETQYF. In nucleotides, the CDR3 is TGTGCCAGCAGCTTAAATAGTGGCGGAGAGACCCAGTACTTC.

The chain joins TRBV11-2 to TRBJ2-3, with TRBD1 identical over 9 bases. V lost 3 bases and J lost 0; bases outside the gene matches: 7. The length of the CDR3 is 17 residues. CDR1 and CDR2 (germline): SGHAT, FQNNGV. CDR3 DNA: TGTGCCAGCAGCTTGGTCACCGGGACAGGGAGCACAGATACGCAGTATTTT. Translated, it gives CASSLVTGTGSTDTQYF.

The CDR3 coding sequence is TGTGCCAGCAGCCAACGGGGGGGGAACACTGAAGCTTTCTTT. This codes for CASSQRGGNTEAFF. The chain carries TRBV4-2 and TRBJ1-1; perhaps TRBD1 as D (5 bases). CDR1 is LGHNA and CDR2 is YNFKEQ in the germline V gene. This CDR3 has 14 amino acids. Trimming took off 2 bases at V and 1 base at J, with 8 bases between the two ends.

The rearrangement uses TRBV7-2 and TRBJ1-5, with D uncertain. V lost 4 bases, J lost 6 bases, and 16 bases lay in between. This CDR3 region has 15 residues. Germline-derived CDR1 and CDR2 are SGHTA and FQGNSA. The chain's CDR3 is CASSSPGRSLQPQHF. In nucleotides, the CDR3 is TGTGCCAGCAGCTCCCCGGGAAGATCCCTTCAGCCCCAGCATTTT. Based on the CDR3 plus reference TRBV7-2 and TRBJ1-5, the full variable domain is GAGVSQSPSNKVTEKGKDVELRCDPISGHTALYWYRQSLGQGLEFLIYFQGNSAPDKSGLPSDRFSAERTGGSVSTLTIQRTQQEDSAVYLCASSSPGRSLQPQHFGDGTRLSIL.

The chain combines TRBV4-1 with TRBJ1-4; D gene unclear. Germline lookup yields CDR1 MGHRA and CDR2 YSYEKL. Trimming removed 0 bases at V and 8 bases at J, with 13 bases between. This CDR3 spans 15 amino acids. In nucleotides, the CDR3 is TGCGCCAGCAGCCAAGATGCGGGTCATCGGGAAAAACTGTTTTTT. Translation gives CASSQDAGHREKLFF.

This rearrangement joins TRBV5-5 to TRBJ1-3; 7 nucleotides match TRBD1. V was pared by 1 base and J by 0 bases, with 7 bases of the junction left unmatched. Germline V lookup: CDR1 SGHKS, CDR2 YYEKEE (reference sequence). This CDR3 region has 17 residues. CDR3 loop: CASSLQAGGYSGNTIYF. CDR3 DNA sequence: TGTGCCAGCAGCTTGCAGGCAGGGGGGTACTCTGGAAACACCATATATTTT.

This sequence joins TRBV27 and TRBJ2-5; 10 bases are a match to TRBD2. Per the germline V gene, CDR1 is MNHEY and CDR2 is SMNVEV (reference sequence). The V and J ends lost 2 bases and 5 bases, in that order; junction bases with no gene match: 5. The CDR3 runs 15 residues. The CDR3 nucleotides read TGTGCCAGCAGTTTAAGCGGGGGGGCATTGGAGACCCAGTACTTC. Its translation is CASSLSGGALETQYF.

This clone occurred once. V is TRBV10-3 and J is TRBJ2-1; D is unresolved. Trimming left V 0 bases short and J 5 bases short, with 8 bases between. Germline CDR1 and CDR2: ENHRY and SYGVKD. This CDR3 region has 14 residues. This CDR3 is CAISESMRNNEQFF. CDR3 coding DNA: TGTGCCATCAGTGAGTCGATGAGGAACAATGAGCAGTTCTTC.

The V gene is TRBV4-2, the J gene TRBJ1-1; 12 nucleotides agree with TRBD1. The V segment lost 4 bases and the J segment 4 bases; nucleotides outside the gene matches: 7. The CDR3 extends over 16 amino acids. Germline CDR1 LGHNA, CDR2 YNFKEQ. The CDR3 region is CASSPGDRGRFTEAFF. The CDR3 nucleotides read TGTGCCAGCAGCCCAGGGGACAGGGGGCGATTCACTGAAGCTTTCTTT.

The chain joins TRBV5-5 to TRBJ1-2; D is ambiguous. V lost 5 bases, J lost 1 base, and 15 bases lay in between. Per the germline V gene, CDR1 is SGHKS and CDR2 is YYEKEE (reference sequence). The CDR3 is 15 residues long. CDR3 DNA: TGTGCCAGCAGTTTCACAGACGATTATAACTATGGCTACACCTTC. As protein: CASSFTDDYNYGYTF.

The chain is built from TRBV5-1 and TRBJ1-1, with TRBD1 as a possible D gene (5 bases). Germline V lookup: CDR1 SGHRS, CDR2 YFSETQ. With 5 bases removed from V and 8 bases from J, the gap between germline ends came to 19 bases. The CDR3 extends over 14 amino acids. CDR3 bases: TGCGCCAGCAGTTTCGGTCCGACAGAGAGAGAAGCTTTCTTT. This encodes CASSFGPTEREAFF.

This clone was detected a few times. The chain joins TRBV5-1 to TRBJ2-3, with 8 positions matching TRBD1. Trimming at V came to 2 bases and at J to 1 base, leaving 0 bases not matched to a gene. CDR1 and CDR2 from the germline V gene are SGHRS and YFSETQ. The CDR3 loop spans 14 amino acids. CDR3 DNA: TGCGCCAGCAGCTTCAGGGGGCGCACAGATACGCAGTATTTT. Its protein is CASSFRGRTDTQYF.

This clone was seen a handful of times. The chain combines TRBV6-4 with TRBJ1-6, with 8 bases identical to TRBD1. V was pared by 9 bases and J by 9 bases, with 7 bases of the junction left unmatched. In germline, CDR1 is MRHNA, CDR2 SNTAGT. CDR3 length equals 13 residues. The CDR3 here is CASSQGEASPLHF. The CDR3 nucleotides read TGTGCCAGTTCACAGGGGGAGGCTTCACCCCTCCACTTT.

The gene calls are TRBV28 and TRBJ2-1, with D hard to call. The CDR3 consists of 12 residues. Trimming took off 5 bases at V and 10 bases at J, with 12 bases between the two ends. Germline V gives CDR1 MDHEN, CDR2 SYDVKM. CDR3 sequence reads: CASSQTPLEQFF. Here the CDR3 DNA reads TGTGCCAGCAGTCAGACACCCTTGGAGCAGTTCTTC.